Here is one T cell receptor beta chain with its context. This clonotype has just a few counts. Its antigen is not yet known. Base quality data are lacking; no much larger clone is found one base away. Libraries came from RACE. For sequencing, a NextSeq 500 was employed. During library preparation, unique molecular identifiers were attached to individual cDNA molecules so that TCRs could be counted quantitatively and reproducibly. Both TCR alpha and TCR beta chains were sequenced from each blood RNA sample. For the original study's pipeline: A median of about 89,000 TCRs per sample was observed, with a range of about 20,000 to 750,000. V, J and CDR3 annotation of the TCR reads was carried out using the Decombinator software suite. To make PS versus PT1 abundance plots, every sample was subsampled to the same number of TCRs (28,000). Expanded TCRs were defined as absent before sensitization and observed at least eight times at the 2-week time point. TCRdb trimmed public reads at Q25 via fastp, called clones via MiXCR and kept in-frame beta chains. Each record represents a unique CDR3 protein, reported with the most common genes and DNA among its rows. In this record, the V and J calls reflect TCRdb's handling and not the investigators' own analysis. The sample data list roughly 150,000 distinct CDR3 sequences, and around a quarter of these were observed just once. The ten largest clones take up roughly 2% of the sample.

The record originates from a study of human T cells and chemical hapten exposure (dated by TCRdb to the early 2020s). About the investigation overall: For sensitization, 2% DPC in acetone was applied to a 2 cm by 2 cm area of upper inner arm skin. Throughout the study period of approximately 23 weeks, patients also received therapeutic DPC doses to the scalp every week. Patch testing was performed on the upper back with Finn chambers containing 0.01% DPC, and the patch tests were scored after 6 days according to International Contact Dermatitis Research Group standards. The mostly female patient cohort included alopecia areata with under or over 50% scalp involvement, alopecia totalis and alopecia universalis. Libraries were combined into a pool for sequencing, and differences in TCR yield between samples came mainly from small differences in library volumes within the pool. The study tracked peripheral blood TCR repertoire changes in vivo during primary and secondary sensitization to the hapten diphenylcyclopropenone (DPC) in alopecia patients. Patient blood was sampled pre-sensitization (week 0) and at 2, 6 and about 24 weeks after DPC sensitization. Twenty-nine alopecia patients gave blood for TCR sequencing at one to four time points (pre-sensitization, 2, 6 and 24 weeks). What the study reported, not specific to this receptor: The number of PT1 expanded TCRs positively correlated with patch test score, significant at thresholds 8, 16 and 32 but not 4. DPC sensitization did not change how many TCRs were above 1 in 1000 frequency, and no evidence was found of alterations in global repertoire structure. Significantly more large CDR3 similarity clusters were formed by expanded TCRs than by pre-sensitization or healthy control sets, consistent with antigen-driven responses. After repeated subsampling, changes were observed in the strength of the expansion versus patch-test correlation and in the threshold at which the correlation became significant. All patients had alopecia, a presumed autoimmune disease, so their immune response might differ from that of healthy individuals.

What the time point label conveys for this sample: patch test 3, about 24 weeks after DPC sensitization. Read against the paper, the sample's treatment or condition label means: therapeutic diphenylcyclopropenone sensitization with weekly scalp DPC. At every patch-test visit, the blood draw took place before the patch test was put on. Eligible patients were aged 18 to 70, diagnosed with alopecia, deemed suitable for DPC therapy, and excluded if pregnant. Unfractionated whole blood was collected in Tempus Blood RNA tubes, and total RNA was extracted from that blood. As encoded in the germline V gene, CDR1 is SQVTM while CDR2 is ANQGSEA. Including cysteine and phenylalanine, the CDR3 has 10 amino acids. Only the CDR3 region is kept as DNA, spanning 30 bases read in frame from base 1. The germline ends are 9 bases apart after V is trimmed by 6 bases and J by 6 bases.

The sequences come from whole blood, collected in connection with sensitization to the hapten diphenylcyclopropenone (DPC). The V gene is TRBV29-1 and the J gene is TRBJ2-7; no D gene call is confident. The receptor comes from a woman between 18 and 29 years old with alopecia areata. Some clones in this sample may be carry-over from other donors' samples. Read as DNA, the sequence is TGCAGCGTAATAGTGTTCGAGCAGTACTTC. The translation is CSVIVFEQYF.